This T cell receptor (beta chain) derives from a study of early T cells in non-severe SARS-CoV-2 infection. Study-level background: It was bulk RNA from unsorted whole blood that was sequenced, and the chains were unpaired.

There are 16 residues in the CDR3. Deletions cut 6 bases from V and 2 bases from J, with 20 bases between. The V gene's germline CDR1 is MNHEY and CDR2 SMNVEV (reference sequence). This clonotype has only one observation. What it binds is not known. Unique molecular identifiers (one per individual cDNA molecule) were attached. One entry per CDR3 protein, called by TCRdb with MiXCR from the 5' RACE reads. The sample consists of 50,000 to 60,000 distinct CDR3 sequences, approximately 8% of them appearing once. Study results and limitations: There was a bias toward anti-spike CD8 responses in VDJdb matching, which missed private and CD4 specificities.

The clonotype was recovered from an adult who was a healthcare worker with PCR-confirmed SARS-CoV-2 infection or an uninfected control (not recorded which). Sequenced sample: whole blood. The chain recombines TRBV27 with TRBJ2-7; possible D gene TRBD2, 5 bases. The chain's CDR3 is CASSTRGVSGTYEQYF. The CDR3 bases are TGTGCCAGCAGCACTCGTGGGGTTTCGGGGACCTACGAGCAGTACTTC.